The 10 T cell receptor beta chains below were found in one sample sequenced in a study of CD8 T cells in Susac syndrome. An input of roughly 0.5 to 1 ug of RNA was subjected to reverse transcription using random hexamers. TCRdb re-analysed the immunoSEQ multiplex PCR reads in MiXCR, keeping a single row per CDR3 protein. The sample lists about 150,000 distinct CDR3 sequences; around 94% were seen once. The sample consisted of CD4+ T cells from PBMCs. All receptors derive from a human donor in good health.

J is TRBJ2-7 and V is TRBV20-1, with TRBD2 identical over 11 bases. CDR3 length equals 15 residues. With V trimmed by 5 bases and J by 1 base, 7 bases remained unmatched. The germline V gene encodes CDR1 DFQATT and CDR2 SNEGSKA (reference sequence). This chain's CDR3 is CSAGRLAGLSYEQYF. CDR3 sequence (DNA): TGCAGTGCTGGCCGACTAGCGGGATTGTCCTACGAGCAGTACTTC.

The count of this clonotype is one. The V call is TRBV5-1, the J call TRBJ2-3; 7 nucleotides line up with TRBD2. Per the germline V gene, CDR1 is SGHRS and CDR2 is YFSETQ. The CDR3 has 16 residues. Germline trimming cut 4 bases from V and 6 bases from J; bases unmatched to any gene: 14. The CDR3 spells CASSPPGTISGDTQYF. The DNA of the CDR3 is TGCGCCAGCAGCCCGCCCGGGACTATAAGCGGGGATACGCAGTATTTT.

The CDR3 is CASSYLTEKETQYF. The DNA of the CDR3 is TGTGCCAGCAGTTACCTGACAGAAAAAGAGACCCAGTACTTC. V gene TRBV6-5 combines with J gene TRBJ2-5, with a weak D call TRBD1 (5 bases). The CDR3 length is 14 residues. The germline V gene encodes CDR1 MNHEY and CDR2 SVGAGI. V lost 2 bases, J lost 3 bases, and 10 bases lay in between.

V is TRBV6-4 and J is TRBJ2-4; no clear D gene. The CDR3 runs 17 residues. V was cut by 2 bases and J by 0 bases, with 14 bases left in between. The germline V gene has CDR1 MRHNA and CDR2 SNTAGT. CDR3 bases: TGTGCCAGCAGTGACGTGGGCAGAATTTTAGCCAAAAACATTCAGTACTTC. This gives the protein CASSDVGRILAKNIQYF.

CDR3 residues: CASSPRSGNQPQHF. CDR3 nucleotides: TGTGCCAGCAGTCCACGGAGTGGCAATCAGCCCCAGCATTTT. This chain uses TRBV12-3 or TRBV12-4 with TRBJ1-5; D unresolved. The CDR3 is made up of 14 amino acids. V lost 5 bases and J 2 bases, leaving 10 bases between the germline ends.

This chain links TRBV5-6 with TRBJ2-2; D might be TRBD2 (5 bases). The V end lost 0 bases, the J end lost 2 bases, and 8 bases lay between the germline ends. Germline CDR1 is SGHDT and CDR2 is YYEEEE. The CDR3 is made up of 15 amino acids. The CDR3 spells CASSLDSGNTGELFF. The CDR3 DNA reads TGTGCCAGCAGCTTGGACTCGGGAAACACCGGGGAGCTGTTTTTT.

The chain joins TRBV20-1 to TRBJ2-2; possibly TRBD1 for D (5 bases). Germline V gene lookup returns CDR1 DFQATT and CDR2 SNEGSKA (reference sequence). The CDR3 contains 15 residues. Trimming pared 3 bases from V and 4 bases from J, leaving 15 bases between. The CDR3 DNA sequence: TGCAGTGCTAGTGTCCACACCAGGGCCACCGGGGAGCTGTTTTTT. This translates into CSASVHTRATGELFF.

The rearrangement links TRBV3-1 to TRBJ1-2; unclear D gene. The germline V and J ends were trimmed by 3 bases and 10 bases, with 12 bases remaining between them. Germline V gene lookup returns CDR1 LGHDT and CDR2 YNNKEL (reference sequence). The CDR3 is 12 residues long. The DNA of the CDR3 is TGTGCCAGCAGCCATTACGACACTTACTACACCTTC. It codes for CASSHYDTYYTF.

The chain couples TRBV19 to TRBJ2-1; D unresolved. Trimming cost V 5 bases and J 8 bases, with 16 bases left between them. The CDR3 totals 14 residues. Looked up from germline, CDR1 is LNHDA and CDR2 is SQIVND (reference sequence). This CDR3 reads CASSSLSYRDEQFF. The CDR3 coding sequence is TGTGCCAGTAGTTCCCTATCGTACCGCGATGAGCAGTTCTTC.

This clonotype was seen only once. J is TRBJ2-7 and V is TRBV5-1; perhaps TRBD2 as D (6 bases). The CDR3 runs to 14 residues. V was shortened by 7 bases and J by 0 bases, with 14 bases between the two germline ends. Per the germline V gene, CDR1 is SGHRS and CDR2 is YFSETQ. CDR3 protein: CASVAGPASYEQYF. In DNA form, the CDR3 reads TGCGCCAGCGTTGCGGGGCCGGCCTCCTACGAGCAGTACTTC.